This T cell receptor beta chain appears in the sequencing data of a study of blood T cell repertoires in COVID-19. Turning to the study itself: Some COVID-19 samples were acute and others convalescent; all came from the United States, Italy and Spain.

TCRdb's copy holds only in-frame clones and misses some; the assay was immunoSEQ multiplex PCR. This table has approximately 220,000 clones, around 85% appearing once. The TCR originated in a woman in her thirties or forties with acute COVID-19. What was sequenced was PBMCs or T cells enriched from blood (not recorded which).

Here the CDR3 DNA reads TGCAGCGTTGGTGAGGACAACCTAGCCAAAAACATTCAGTACTTC. Translation: CSVGEDNLAKNIQYF. V usage is TRBV29-1 and J usage is TRBJ2-4, with D tentatively TRBD1 (5 bases). There are 15 residues in the CDR3. Germline V CDR1 and CDR2: SQVTM, ANQGSEA. Trimming stripped 4 bases from V and 0 bases from J, with 13 bases between.